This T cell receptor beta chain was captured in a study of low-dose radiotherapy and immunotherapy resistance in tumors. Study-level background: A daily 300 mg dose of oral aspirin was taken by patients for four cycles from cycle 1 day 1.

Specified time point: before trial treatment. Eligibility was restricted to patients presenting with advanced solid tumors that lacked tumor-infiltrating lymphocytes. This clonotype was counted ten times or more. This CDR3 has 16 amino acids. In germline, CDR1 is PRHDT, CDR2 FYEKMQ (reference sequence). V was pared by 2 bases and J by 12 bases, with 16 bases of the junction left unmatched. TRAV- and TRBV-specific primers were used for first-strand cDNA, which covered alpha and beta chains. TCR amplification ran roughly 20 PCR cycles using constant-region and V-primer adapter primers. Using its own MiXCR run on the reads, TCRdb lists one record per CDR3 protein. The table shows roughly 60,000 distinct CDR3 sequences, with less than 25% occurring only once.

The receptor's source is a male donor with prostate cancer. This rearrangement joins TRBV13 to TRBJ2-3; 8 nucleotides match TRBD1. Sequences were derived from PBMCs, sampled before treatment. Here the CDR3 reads CASSLRPGGTNSEQYF. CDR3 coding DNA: TGTGCCAGCAGCTTACGTCCAGGGGGCACAAATTCTGAACAGTATTTT.